Sequencing of this T cell receptor beta chain was carried out in a study of blood T cell repertoires in COVID-19. Across the study: Sites across the United States, Italy and Spain contributed samples from acute and convalescent COVID-19. PBMCs, B-cell-depleted T cells, or T cells provided the cDNA or gDNA that made up the material.

The germline CDR1 and CDR2 sequences are SEHNR and FQNEAQ (reference sequence). Trimming removed 2 bases from V and 8 bases from J; junction bases left unmatched: 8. The CDR3 sequence is 17 residues long. Only in-frame clones appear in the TCRdb table, and some are missing; sequencing was by immunoSEQ multiplex PCR. Of about 120,000 clones in the sample, around 80% were seen once. This clonotype was sampled from a woman in her seventies with acute or convalescent COVID-19. V gene TRBV7-9 combines with J gene TRBJ2-1, with 14 bases aligning to TRBD2. Sequenced input: peripheral blood. The CDR3 nucleotides read TGTGCCAGCAGCTTAAGGGGGGGACTAGCGGGAGTCGATGAGCAGTTCTTC. Protein sequence: CASSLRGGLAGVDEQFF.